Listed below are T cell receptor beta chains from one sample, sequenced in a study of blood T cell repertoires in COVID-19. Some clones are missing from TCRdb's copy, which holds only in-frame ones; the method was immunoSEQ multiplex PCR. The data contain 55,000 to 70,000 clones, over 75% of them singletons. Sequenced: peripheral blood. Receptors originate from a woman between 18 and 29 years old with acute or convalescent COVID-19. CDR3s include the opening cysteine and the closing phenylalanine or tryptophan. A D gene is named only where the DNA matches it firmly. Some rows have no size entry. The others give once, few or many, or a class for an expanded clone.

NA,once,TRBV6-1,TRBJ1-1,CASSEWSRLPEAFF,TGTGCCAGCAGTGAATGGTCCAGGCTCCCTGAAGCTTTCTTT
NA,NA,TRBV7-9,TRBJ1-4,CASSLDAGEKLFF,TGTGCCAGCAGCTTAGACGCCGGGGAAAAACTGTTTTTT
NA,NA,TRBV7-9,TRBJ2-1,CASSLVGRPNYNEQFF,TGTGCCAGCAGCTTAGTGGGGAGGCCGAACTACAATGAGCAGTTCTTC
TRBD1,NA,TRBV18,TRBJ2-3,CASSPRGTGGSDTQYF,TGTGCCAGCTCACCACGTGGGACAGGGGGCTCTGATACGCAGTATTTT
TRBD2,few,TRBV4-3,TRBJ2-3,CASSQRTSGSFDTQYF,TGCGCCAGCAGCCAACGTACTAGCGGGAGCTTTGATACGCAGTATTTT
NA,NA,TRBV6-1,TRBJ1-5,CASSEEGGRVQPQHF,TGTGCCAGCAGTGAAGAAGGAGGGAGGGTACAGCCCCAGCATTTT
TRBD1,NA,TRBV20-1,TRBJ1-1,CSASEFGRGSWEDTEAFF,TGCAGTGCTAGTGAGTTTGGCAGGGGGAGTTGGGAGGACACTGAAGCTTTCTTT
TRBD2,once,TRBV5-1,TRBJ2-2,CASSLAVGGGDTGELFF,TGCGCCAGCAGCTTGGCCGTGGGCGGGGGAGACACCGGGGAGCTGTTTTTT
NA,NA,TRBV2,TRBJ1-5,CASSPRGGNQPQHF,TGTGCCAGCAGTCCAAGGGGTGGAAATCAGCCCCAGCATTTT
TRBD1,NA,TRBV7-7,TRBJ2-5,CASSSDRGETQYF,TGTGCCAGCAGCTCCGACAGGGGTGAGACCCAGTACTTC
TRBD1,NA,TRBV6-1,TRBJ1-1,CASSEPQGARGGNTEAFF,TGTGCCAGCAGCGAACCCCAGGGGGCGCGAGGGGGAAACACTGAAGCTTTCTTT
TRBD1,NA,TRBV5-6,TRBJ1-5,CASSRRDRVYQPQHF,TGTGCCAGCAGCCGGCGAGACAGGGTCTATCAGCCCCAGCATTTT
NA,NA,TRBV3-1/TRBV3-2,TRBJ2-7,CASSQAESEQYF,TGTGCCAGCAGCCAGGCGGAGAGTGAGCAGTACTTC
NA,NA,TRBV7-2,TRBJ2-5,CASSPGVQETQYF,TGTGCCAGCTCACCAGGGGTGCAGGAGACCCAGTACTTC
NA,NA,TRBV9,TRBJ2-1,CASSVAQGGTTRNEQFF,TGTGCCAGCAGCGTAGCTCAGGGGGGCACAACCCGCAATGAGCAGTTCTTC
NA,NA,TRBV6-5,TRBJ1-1,CASSLELNTEAFF,TGTGCCAGCAGTTTAGAGCTGAACACTGAAGCTTTCTTT
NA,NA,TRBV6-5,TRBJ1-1,CASSYSGKNTEAFF,TGTGCCAGCAGTTACTCGGGCAAGAACACTGAAGCTTTCTTT
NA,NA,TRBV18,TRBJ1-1,CASSPPVGGGVGEAFF,TGTGCCAGCTCACCACCCGTGGGGGGTGGGGTTGGTGAAGCTTTCTTT
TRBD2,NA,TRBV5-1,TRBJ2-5,CASSLLLAGVRETQYF,TGCGCCAGCAGCTTGTTACTAGCGGGAGTTAGAGAGACCCAGTACTTC
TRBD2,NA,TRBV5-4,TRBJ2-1,CASSPSGRRSYNEQFF,TGTGCCAGCAGCCCTAGCGGGAGAAGGTCCTACAATGAGCAGTTCTTC
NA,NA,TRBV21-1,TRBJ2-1,CAWELLVEQFF,TGTGCCTGGGAGCTTCTTGTGGAGCAGTTCTTC
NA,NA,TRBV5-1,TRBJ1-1,CASSLGSRDTEAFF,TGCGCCAGCAGCTTGGGGTCCCGGGACACTGAAGCTTTCTTT
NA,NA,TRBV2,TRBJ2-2,CASSVASVGELFF,TGTGCCAGCAGTGTGGCTAGCGTCGGGGAGCTGTTTTTT
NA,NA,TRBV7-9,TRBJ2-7,CASSLGPRTGLYEQYF,TGTGCCAGCAGCTTAGGACCCAGGACTGGGCTCTACGAGCAGTACTTC
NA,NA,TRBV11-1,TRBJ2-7,CASSLVGGSYYEQYF,TGTGCCAGCAGCTTAGTCGGGGGATCTTACTACGAGCAGTACTTC
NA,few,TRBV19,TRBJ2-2,CASRQGQGSVLNTGELFF,TGTGCCAGTAGGCAGGGGCAGGGTTCTGTATTGAACACCGGGGAGCTGTTTTTT
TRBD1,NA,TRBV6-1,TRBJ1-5,CASSDWDRENQPQHF,TGTGCCAGCAGTGATTGGGACAGGGAGAATCAGCCCCAGCATTTT
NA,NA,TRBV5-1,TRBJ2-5,CASSLAYETQYF,TGCGCCAGCAGCTTGGCCTATGAGACCCAGTACTTC
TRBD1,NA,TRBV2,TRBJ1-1,CASRVQGWTEAFF,TGTGCCAGCAGAGTACAGGGGTGGACTGAAGCTTTCTTT
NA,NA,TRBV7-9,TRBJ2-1,CASSLWRGLNEQFF,TGTGCCAGCAGCTTATGGCGCGGGCTGAATGAGCAGTTCTTC
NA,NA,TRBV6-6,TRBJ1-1,CASSYRGVAEAFF,TGTGCCAGCAGTTACAGAGGCGTGGCTGAAGCTTTCTTT
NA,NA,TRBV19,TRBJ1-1,CATRSNTEAFF,TGTGCCACTAGGTCAAACACTGAAGCTTTCTTT
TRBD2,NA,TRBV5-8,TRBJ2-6,CASSLSSGTTGANVLTF,TGTGCCAGCAGCTTGTCTAGCGGGACAACTGGGGCCAACGTCCTGACTTTC
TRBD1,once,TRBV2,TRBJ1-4,CASSDRGGAEKLFF,TGTGCCAGCAGTGACCGAGGGGGCGCGGAAAAACTGTTTTTT
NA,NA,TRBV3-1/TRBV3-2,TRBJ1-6,CASSQTGFNSPLHF,TGTGCCAGCAGCCAAACAGGGTTCAATTCACCCCTCCACTTT
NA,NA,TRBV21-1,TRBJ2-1,CASRRGQADNEQFF,TGTGCCAGCAGAAGGGGTCAGGCAGACAATGAGCAGTTCTTC
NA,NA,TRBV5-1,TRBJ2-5,CASSLEVVAGLKETQYF,TGCGCCAGCAGCTTGGAAGTGGTCGCGGGACTTAAAGAGACCCAGTACTTC
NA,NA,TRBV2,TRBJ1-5,CASSGQGSNQPQHF,TGTGCCAGCAGTGGTCAGGGTAGCAATCAGCCCCAGCATTTT
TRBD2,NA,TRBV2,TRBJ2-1,CASSEARLAGVGSYNEQFF,TGTGCCAGCAGTGAAGCACGACTAGCGGGGGTTGGCTCCTACAATGAGCAGTTCTTC
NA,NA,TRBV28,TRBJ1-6,CASRGSPGPLHF,TGTGCCAGTAGGGGGTCTCCAGGGCCCCTCCACTTT
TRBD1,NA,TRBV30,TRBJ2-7,CAWSVQGARTGPYEQYF,TGTGCCTGGAGTGTACAGGGGGCCAGGACGGGCCCCTACGAGCAGTACTTC
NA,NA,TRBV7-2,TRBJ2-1,CASSLISGTAPYNEQFF,TGTGCCAGCAGCTTAATATCTGGAACAGCTCCCTACAATGAGCAGTTCTTC
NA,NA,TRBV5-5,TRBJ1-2,CASSLVQANYGYTF,TGTGCCAGCAGCTTGGTTCAGGCTAACTATGGCTACACCTTC
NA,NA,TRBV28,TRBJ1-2,CASEEQGMDYGYTF,TGTGCCAGCGAAGAACAGGGTATGGACTATGGCTACACCTTC
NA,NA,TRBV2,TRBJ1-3,CASSEFGDTPGNTIYF,TGTGCCAGCAGTGAGTTCGGGGATACTCCTGGAAACACCATATATTTT
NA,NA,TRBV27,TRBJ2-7,CASSFQLNYEQYF,TGTGCCAGCAGTTTCCAGTTAAACTACGAGCAGTACTTC
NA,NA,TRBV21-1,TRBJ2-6,CASSTSTGSGANVLTF,TGTGCCAGCAGCACCTCGACAGGGTCTGGGGCCAACGTCCTGACTTTC
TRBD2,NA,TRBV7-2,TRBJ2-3,CASSLSGGRSGDTQYF,TGTGCCAGCAGCTTATCGGGCGGGAGGTCCGGAGATACGCAGTATTTT
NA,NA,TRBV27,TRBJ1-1,CASRGAGVDTEAFF,TGTGCCAGCAGGGGGGCGGGGGTGGACACTGAAGCTTTCTTT
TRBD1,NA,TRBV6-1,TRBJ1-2,CASSESGTGFGYTF,TGTGCCAGCAGTGAGAGCGGGACAGGGTTTGGCTACACCTTC
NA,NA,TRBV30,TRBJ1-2,CAWRDPGDGYTF,TGTGCCTGGAGGGATCCAGGGGACGGCTACACCTTC
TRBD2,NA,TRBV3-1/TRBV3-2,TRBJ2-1,CASSQGLAGAYNEQFF,TGTGCCAGCAGCCAAGGACTAGCGGGTGCCTACAATGAGCAGTTCTTC
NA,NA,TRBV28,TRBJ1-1,CASSSDGGDEAFF,TGTGCCAGCAGTTCGGACGGGGGAGATGAAGCTTTCTTT